One and the same sample provided the 16 T cell receptor beta chains below, sequenced in a study of T-cell memory formation after mild COVID-19. TCRdb analysed the 5' RACE reads with MiXCR anew, one entry per CDR3 protein. The data contain about 210,000 distinct CDR3 sequences, about 27% of them singletons. The sequenced material came from PBMCs or a T cell subset sorted from them (not recorded which). Receptors originate from an adult woman who had mild COVID-19 (a few samples of this study predate the infection). Cell type and time point are not known.

The rearrangement links TRBV5-1 to TRBJ1-1; no definite D call. The CDR3 has 15 amino acids. Trimming shortened V by 0 bases and J by 0 bases, and 9 bases separated the two germline ends. Germline loops: CDR1 SGHRS, CDR2 YFSETQ. The CDR3 loop reads CASSLDRGLNTEAFF. In DNA, the CDR3 is TGCGCCAGCAGCTTGGATCGGGGTTTGAACACTGAAGCTTTCTTT.

The J gene is TRBJ2-1, the V gene TRBV11-2; D is uncertain. Trimming took 1 base from V and 5 from J, leaving 15 bases between them. Germline CDR1 and CDR2: SGHAT and FQNNGV. The CDR3 covers 16 residues. The DNA of the CDR3 is TGTGCCAGCAGCTTAGTCGGGTACATAAAACACAATGAGCAGTTCTTC. This sequence encodes CASSLVGYIKHNEQFF.

The chain is built from TRBV20-1 and TRBJ2-7, with 8 bases matching TRBD2. Losses at the gene ends were 4 bases for V and 0 bases for J; bases not matched to a gene: 8. CDR3 length equals 15 residues. Germline assignment: CDR1 DFQATT and CDR2 SNEGSKA (reference sequence). CDR3 amino acids: CSAKPSGGSSYEQYF. Here the CDR3 DNA reads TGCAGTGCTAAACCGAGCGGGGGAAGCTCCTACGAGCAGTACTTC.

This clonotype has only a few counts. V is TRBV6-5 and J is TRBJ1-3; unclear D gene. Per germline, CDR1 MNHEY and CDR2 SVGAGI. V lost 6 bases and J 1 base, leaving 7 bases between the germline ends. The CDR3 totals 13 residues. The CDR3 sequence: CASRDYSGNTIYF. CDR3 DNA: TGTGCCAGCAGGGACTATTCTGGAAACACCATATATTTT.

The chain has TRBV12-3 or TRBV12-4 and TRBJ2-7; 8 bases match TRBD2. CDR3 length equals 14 residues. Trimming removed 5 bases from V and 4 bases from J; junction bases left unmatched: 7. The CDR3 DNA follows: TGTGCCAGCAGTCTTAGCGGGGACCTTTACGAGCAGTACTTC. Protein sequence: CASSLSGDLYEQYF.

This clonotype came up many times. The chain carries TRBV6-5 and TRBJ2-7; D remains ambiguous. The germline gives CDR1 MNHEY, CDR2 SVGAGI. The CDR3 extends over 13 amino acids. With 3 bases removed from V and 5 bases from J, the gap between germline ends came to 11 bases. Here the CDR3 reads CASSYLDVDEQYF. For the CDR3, the DNA is TGTGCCAGCAGTTATCTGGACGTCGACGAGCAGTACTTC.

There are a few counts of this clonotype. This sequence joins TRBV5-1 and TRBJ2-7; the match to TRBD1 covers 9 bases. V was pared by 2 bases and J by 2 bases, with 2 bases of the junction left unmatched. This CDR3 spans 14 amino acids. Germline V gene lookup returns CDR1 SGHRS and CDR2 YFSETQ. CDR3 sequence: CASSFGTGTYEQYF. Here the CDR3 DNA reads TGCGCCAGCAGCTTCGGGACAGGGACCTACGAGCAGTACTTC.

This clonotype has just a few counts. CDR3 coding DNA: TGTGCCAGCAGTGAAGTCGGACTTACTAGCACAGATACGCAGTATTTT. This codes for CASSEVGLTSTDTQYF. The rearrangement links TRBV2 to TRBJ2-3; TRBD2 might be the D (5 bases). Germline V gene sequence: CDR1 SNHLY, CDR2 FYNNEI. Trimming removed 1 base from V and 0 bases from J, with 11 bases in between. CDR3 length: 16 amino acids.

CDR3 protein: CASSDLQGAKYEQYF. The CDR3 nucleotides are TGTGCCAGCAGTGACTTACAGGGGGCCAAATACGAGCAGTACTTC. The chain joins TRBV25-1 to TRBJ2-7, with 9 bases lining up with TRBD1. V lost 3 bases, J lost 4 bases, and 7 bases stayed unmatched. CDR1 is MGHDK and CDR2 is SYGVNS in the germline V gene. This CDR3 has 15 amino acids.

The rearrangement joins TRBV12-3 or TRBV12-4 to TRBJ2-1; 8 bases are shared with TRBD2. J gave up 6 bases and V 6 bases, and 10 bases lay outside the gene matches. CDR3 size: 15 residues. CDR3 amino acids: CASSPRRGALNEQFF. The CDR3 bases are TGTGCCAGCAGCCCGAGGCGGGGGGCCCTCAATGAGCAGTTCTTC.

The gene calls are TRBV6-2 or TRBV6-3 and TRBJ1-5, with D tentatively TRBD1 (5 bases). CDR1 is MNHEY and CDR2 is SVGEGT in the germline V gene. The CDR3 loop spans 14 amino acids. Deletions cut 2 bases from V and 4 bases from J, with 9 bases between. The CDR3 DNA reads as TGTGCCAGCAGTTACGGGGGAGGGAATCAGCCCCAGCATTTT. It translates to CASSYGGGNQPQHF.

The J gene is TRBJ1-1, the V gene TRBV30; D unresolved. Trimming took off 5 bases at V and 0 bases at J, with 4 bases between the two ends. The CDR3 runs 11 residues. Germline-derived CDR1 and CDR2 are GTSNPN and SVGIG (reference sequence). DNA for the CDR3: TGTGCCTGGGGAGTGAACACTGAAGCTTTCTTT. It codes for CAWGVNTEAFF.

This chain joins TRBV20-1 and TRBJ2-7; 8 nucleotides match TRBD1. Germline loops: CDR1 DFQATT, CDR2 SNEGSKA (reference sequence). This CDR3 contains 18 residues. V gave up 0 bases and J gave up 2 bases; unmatched junction bases: 15. The CDR3 sequence: CSARDPRPSGTGTYEQYF. DNA for the CDR3: TGCAGTGCTAGAGATCCTCGACCAAGTGGGACAGGTACCTACGAGCAGTACTTC.

The chain is built from TRBV3-1 and TRBJ2-5; D is undetermined. V was cut by 2 bases and J by 2 bases, with 12 bases left in between. The CDR3 loop spans 15 amino acids. The germline CDR1 and CDR2 sequences are LGHDT and YNNKEL (reference sequence). The CDR3 loop is CASSQMSSPQETQYF. The CDR3 DNA is TGTGCCAGCAGCCAAATGAGTTCCCCTCAAGAGACCCAGTACTTC.

The rearrangement joins TRBV12-3 or TRBV12-4 to TRBJ2-5, with TRBD1 matching 9 bases. Trimming took 4 bases from V and 4 from J; bases not matched to a gene: 10. The CDR3 covers 16 residues. The chain's CDR3 is CASSYFGQGRGETQYF. CDR3 nucleotides: TGTGCCAGCAGTTACTTTGGACAGGGGAGAGGAGAGACCCAGTACTTC.

This clonotype was picked up a small number of times. The CDR3 reads CAWGTYEQYF. CDR3 coding DNA: TGTGCCTGGGGAACCTACGAGCAGTACTTC. The gene calls are TRBV30 and TRBJ2-7, with D unresolved. CDR3 length equals 10 residues. V shed 5 bases and J shed 2 bases, with 4 bases lying between them. Germline V gives CDR1 GTSNPN, CDR2 SVGIG (reference sequence).